Listed here is a single T cell receptor (beta chain). Its antigen is not identified. This sample is part of a study of cytomegalovirus exposure and HLA in healthy donors. Study-wide background: The platform used for the approximately 130 validation repertoires matched that of the approximately 670 first-cohort repertoires, a later analysis reported. Study conclusions and caveats: Investigators reported 150 to 200 TCR beta chains as tied to cytomegalovirus. That first-cohort TCR clusters tended to co-occur in the 95 to 150 validation repertoires was found in a later analysis. Rare sequences made up most TCRs, while some public TCRs were found in many donors.

The CDR3 has 10 residues. Germline CDR1 reads LGHNT; CDR2 reads FRNRAP. With 6 bases removed from V and 7 bases from J, the gap between germline ends came to 7 bases. TCRdb's copy holds only in-frame clones and misses some; the assay was immunoSEQ multiplex PCR. The sample lists 250,000 to 350,000 clones, around nine tenths occurring once. The specimen was PBMCs. The chain carries TRBV12-5 and TRBJ2-7; tentative D call: TRBD1 (5 bases). The sequence was obtained from a woman under 30 in good health and CMV-seronegative. For the CDR3, the DNA is TGTGCTAGTGGGGGGCTGGAGCAGTACTTC. As protein: CASGGLEQYF. Complete variable domain (other parts from reference TRBV12-5 and TRBJ2-7): DARVTQTPRHKVTEMGQEVTMRCQPILGHNTVFWYRQTMMQGLELLAYFRNRAPLDDSGMPKDRFSAEMPDATLATLKIQPSEPRDSAVYFCASGGLEQYFGPGTRLTVT.